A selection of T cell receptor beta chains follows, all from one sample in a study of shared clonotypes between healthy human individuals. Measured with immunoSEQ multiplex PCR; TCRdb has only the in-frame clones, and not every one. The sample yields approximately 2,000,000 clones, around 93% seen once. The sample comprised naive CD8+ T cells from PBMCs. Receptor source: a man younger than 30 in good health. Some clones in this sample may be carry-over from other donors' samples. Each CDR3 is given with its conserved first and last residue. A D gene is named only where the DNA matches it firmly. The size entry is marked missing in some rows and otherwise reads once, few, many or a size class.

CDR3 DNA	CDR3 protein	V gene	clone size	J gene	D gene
TGTGCCAGCAGTTACTCCGGGGCGAGTGAAGCTTTCTTT	CASSYSGASEAFF	TRBV28	once	TRBJ1-1	-
TGCGCCAGCAGCTTGGAGGGGGCCTACGAGCAGTACTTC	CASSLEGAYEQYF	TRBV5-1	-	TRBJ2-7	-
TGTGCCATCAGTGAGTCAGGTAGCGGGAGTGTCGCCGGGGAGCTGTTTTTT	CAISESGSGSVAGELFF	TRBV10-3	once	TRBJ2-2	TRBD2
TGTGCCAGCATCAGCCGCGAGTTAGGGACATATGGCTACACCTTC	CASISRELGTYGYTF	TRBV2	-	TRBJ1-2	-
TGTGCCATCAGTTTCGGGACAGGACTGAATGAGCAGTTCTTC	CAISFGTGLNEQFF	TRBV10-3	-	TRBJ2-1	TRBD1
TGTGCTAGTGGTTTGCCAATAGAAACGGAGAGGCGCACAGATACGCAGTATTTT	CASGLPIETERRTDTQYF	TRBV12-5	once	TRBJ2-3	-
TGTGCCAGCAGCCCGGACAGGGGCTCTGGAAACACCATATATTTT	CASSPDRGSGNTIYF	TRBV5-4	-	TRBJ1-3	TRBD1
TGTGCCAGCAGCTGGCCGGGACTTCCCCACAATGAGCAGTTCTTC	CASSWPGLPHNEQFF	TRBV13	-	TRBJ2-1	-
TGCGCCAGCAGCCAAGATGGTCAGGGGAAGTACGAGCAGTACTTC	CASSQDGQGKYEQYF	TRBV4-1	-	TRBJ2-7	-
TGTGCCAGCAGCGACGACCCTCGTTCAGTGGGAGGGTTAAGGTACGAGCAGTACTTC	CASSDDPRSVGGLRYEQYF	TRBV7-9	-	TRBJ2-7	TRBD2
TGTGCCAGCAGTGAAGAGATAGAAGCCGGGGAGCTGTTTTTT	CASSEEIEAGELFF	TRBV6-1	-	TRBJ2-2	-
TGTGCCAGCAGTTTTTCCGGGTGGGCGAACACTGAAGCTTTCTTT	CASSFSGWANTEAFF	TRBV27	-	TRBJ1-1	-
TGTGCCAGCAGTTACGGGGGGGGCACCGGGGAGCTGTTTTTT	CASSYGGGTGELFF	TRBV6-6	-	TRBJ2-2	TRBD2
TGCGCCAGCAGCTCAACAGGGGGCTGGGATGGCTACACCTTC	CASSSTGGWDGYTF	TRBV5-1	once	TRBJ1-2	TRBD1
TGTGCCAGCAGTTTTTCGGTCGGGGACGAGCAGTACTTC	CASSFSVGDEQYF	TRBV28	-	TRBJ2-7	-
TGCAGCGTTGAACACCAGGGCTGGGGGTACCCTTATGGCTACACCTTC	CSVEHQGWGYPYGYTF	TRBV29-1	-	TRBJ1-2	-
TGTGCCAGCAGTGACAGGGGTCTTACTTCAACTAATGAAAAACTGTTTTTT	CASSDRGLTSTNEKLFF	TRBV2	-	TRBJ1-4	-
TGCGCCAGCAGCTTGGGGGTCCCCTTAGCGGGAGGCGGAGAGCAGTACTTC	CASSLGVPLAGGGEQYF	TRBV5-1	-	TRBJ2-7	TRBD2
TGTGCCAGCACCCCGAGGAGAAACACCATATATTTT	CASTPRRNTIYF	TRBV28	-	TRBJ1-3	-
TGTGCCAGCAGCTTAGCGGGTGGGGCCTATGGGCTCTACGAGCAGTACTTC	CASSLAGGAYGLYEQYF	TRBV7-9	-	TRBJ2-7	-
TGTGCCAGCGGGATACGCCAAGAGACCCAGTACTTC	CASGIRQETQYF	TRBV27	-	TRBJ2-5	-
TGTGCCAGCAGCTTAGGGACAGTCACCTTGGACACCGGGGAGCTGTTTTTT	CASSLGTVTLDTGELFF	TRBV7-9	-	TRBJ2-2	-
TGCGCCAGCAGCTCAGTAACAGGGAAAATGGGTATGGGGATCGGCTACACCTTC	CASSSVTGKMGMGIGYTF	TRBV5-1	-	TRBJ1-2	-